This entry is about one TCR beta chain. Its antigen remains undetermined. These data are taken from a study of CXCR3-negative and CXCR3-positive naive CD8 T cells (dated by TCRdb to about 2019). Background for the entire study: In total, approximately 150 million TRB reads were obtained, corresponding to roughly 1.5 +/- 0.3 million reads per library. For the TRBV-TRBJ cluster analysis, the naive subsets came from 5 donors, while the memory cells came from 3 donors. Diversity and physicochemical repertoire analyses were performed on approximately 10 donors pooled from two independent experiments.

The sample was run on a NextSeq 550. The Human TCR Profiling Kit (MiLaboratory) was used to prepare UMI-labeled 5' RACE TRB cDNA libraries. The full amount of extracted RNA was used for cDNA synthesis, and the full amount of resulting cDNA was used for PCR amplification. The libraries were made side by side, with each library going through the same number of PCR cycles. Per the authors' processing: With a requirement of at least two reads per UMI, MIGEC and MiXCR extracted about 50,000 +/- 10,000 unique UMI-labeled TRB cDNA molecules per library. Each library averaged roughly 36,000 +/- 9,600 functional in-frame TRB CDR3 nucleotide clonotypes without stop codons. After downsampling to 5000 UMI-labeled TRB molecules per sample, diversity metrics, including normalized Shannon-Wiener and Chao1, were computed in VDJtools. For the central five CDR3 residues, VDJtools calculated physicochemical properties weighted by clonotype size, namely interaction energy, strength, volume and Kidera factor 4. The reads were reprocessed in TCRdb, with one entry per CDR3 protein sequence and no accompanying DNA. The V and J calls were not made by the authors but by TCRdb's processing. This sample's records show roughly 86,000 distinct CDR3 sequences. Jointly, the top ten make up about 1.1% of the sample.

Broader findings and caveats from the paper: Within the same donor, TRBV-TRBJ usage looked similar between naive CXCR3-negative and CXCR3-positive cells, but memory cells had distinct patterns. Freshly isolated PBMCs were used for most assays because CXCR3 expression partially decreased after cryopreservation. Repertoire diversity was comparably high in both naive subsets but much lower in memory CD8+ T cells. Because surface CD5, which is linked to self-reactivity in mice, was comparable between the naive subsets, TCR interaction strength was also inferred from TRB CDR3 physicochemical properties. Compared with CXCR3-negative naive cells, CXCR3-positive naive cells had TRB CDR3s with higher hydrophobicity (lower Kidera factor 4), lower energy, and higher strength and volume indices.

Looking up the germline V gene (reference sequence) yields CDR1 DFQATT and CDR2 SNEGSKA. The CDR3 runs 15 amino acids, cysteine and phenylalanine included. Only the protein is available. Each CD8+ T cell subset was flow-sorted in triplicate, with roughly 300,000 cells per subset placed directly into RLT lysis buffer. Naive CD8+ T cells were defined stringently as CD45RO-CCR7+CD27+CD95- to exclude memory contaminants. Using standard density gradient centrifugation, peripheral blood mononuclear cells were isolated from buffy coats. Naive CXCR3-negative and CXCR3-positive CD8+ T cells were flow-sorted using a FACSAria III. Total RNA was extracted from sorted cells using an RNeasy Mini Kit.

The chain joins TRBV20-1 to TRBJ2-5; TCRdb lists TRBD2, though no DNA is available to test this call. This receptor was identified in a human donor in good health. Some clones in this sample may be carry-over from other donors' samples. Sample: naive CXCR3- CD8+ T cells from blood. This sample's cell subset or site label indicates: CD45RO-CCR7+CD27+CD95- naive CD8+ T cells lacking CXCR3 (TNR3-). CDR3 protein: CSASRELADQETQYF.